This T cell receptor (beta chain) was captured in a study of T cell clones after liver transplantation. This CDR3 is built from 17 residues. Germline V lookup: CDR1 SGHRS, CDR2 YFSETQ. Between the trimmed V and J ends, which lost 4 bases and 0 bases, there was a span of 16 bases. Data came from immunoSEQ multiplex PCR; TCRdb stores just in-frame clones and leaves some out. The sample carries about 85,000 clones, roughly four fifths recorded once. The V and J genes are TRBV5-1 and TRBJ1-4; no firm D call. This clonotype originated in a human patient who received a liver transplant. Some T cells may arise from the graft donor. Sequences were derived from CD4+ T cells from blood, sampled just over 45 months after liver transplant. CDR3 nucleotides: TGCGCCAGCAGCCCGGCGAGTGGAATTGCAACTAATGAAAAACTGTTTTTT. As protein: CASSPASGIATNEKLFF.